What follows are 5 T cell receptor beta chains derived from one specimen sequenced in a study of metastatic and nonmetastatic thyroid tumors. Prior to thyroid surgery, none of the patients had received any treatment. TCRdb re-called the PCR reads via MiXCR. The sample records about 53,000 clones, around 20% being singletons. The sequenced material came from blood. These receptors came from a female donor with papillary thyroid cancer or a benign thyroid nodule (not recorded which). Some clones in this sample may be carry-over from other donors' samples.

This clone was seen repeatedly, ten times or more. V and J are TRBV28 and TRBJ2-3, with no clear D. V was cut by 8 bases and J by 0 bases, with 3 bases left in between. Germline values: CDR1 MDHEN, CDR2 SYDVKM. The CDR3 is 11 residues long. The CDR3 protein is CASGSTDTQYF. CDR3 nucleotides: TGTGCCAGCGGGAGCACAGATACGCAGTATTTT. Variable domain in full (rest from reference TRBV28 and TRBJ2-3): DVKVTQSSRYLVKRTGEKVFLECVQDMDHENMFWYRQDPGLGLRLIYFSYDVKMKEKGDIPEGYSVSREKKERFSLILESASTNQTSMYLCASGSTDTQYFGPGTRLTVL.

This clone was detected only a few times. A read error may explain this, as a much larger clone is one base away. CDR3 region: CASSFGRLTDTQYF. The DNA for the CDR3 is TGTGCCAGCAGCTTCGGCAGGCTCACAGATACGCAGTATTTT. The genes are TRBV7-2 and TRBJ2-3; D not certain. Trimming left V 3 bases short and J 2 bases short, with 9 bases between. Germline CDR1 SGHTA, CDR2 FQGNSA. The length of the CDR3 is 14 residues.

This clone was seen at least ten times. The junction shows a germline mismatch at one end, possibly a read error. The V and J genes are TRBV2 and TRBJ2-3; weak D call: TRBD1 (7 bases). The CDR3 contains 15 residues. Germline-derived CDR1 and CDR2 are SNHLY and FYNNEI. The chain's CDR3 is CASSEGQGGTVTQYF. In DNA, the CDR3 is TGTGCCAGCAGTGAAGGGCAGGGGGGCACAGTTACGCAGTATTTT.

This clone has at least ten counts. The gene calls are TRBV12-3 or TRBV12-4 and TRBJ1-1; D is unclear. This CDR3 spans 13 amino acids. Trimming took 2 bases from V and 0 from J, leaving 4 bases between them. CDR3 bases: TGTGCCAGCAGTTTAACAGTGAACACTGAAGCTTTCTTT. This sequence encodes CASSLTVNTEAFF.

This clone has only a few counts. V and J are TRBV6-1 and TRBJ2-1; D is ambiguous. Trimming shortened V by 3 bases and J by 3 bases, and 12 bases separated the two germline ends. Germline CDR1 and CDR2: MNHNS and SASEGT. CDR3 length: 15 amino acids. The CDR3 DNA reads as TGTGCCAGCAGTGACGTAGTGCTCGACTACAATGAGCAGTTCTTC. This encodes CASSDVVLDYNEQFF.